This record covers a single T cell receptor (beta chain). Germline CDR1 MDHEN, CDR2 SYDVKM. Trimming took off 4 bases at V and 5 bases at J, with 29 bases between the two ends. CDR3 length equals 19 residues. This entry belongs to a study of technical replicates of blood from several donors. TCRdb keeps only in-frame clones here, not all; method: immunoSEQ multiplex PCR. The profile shows about 70,000 clones, about 96% of them singletons. The chain is built from TRBV28 and TRBJ1-2; D is unresolved. The source of this sequence is a human donor in good health. Sequenced input: T cells isolated from PBMCs. The CDR3 is CASSSPSLLRSPGGYGYTF. DNA of the CDR3: TGTGCCAGCAGTTCCCCTTCCCTGCTTCGATCCCCCGGAGGGTATGGCTACACCTTC.